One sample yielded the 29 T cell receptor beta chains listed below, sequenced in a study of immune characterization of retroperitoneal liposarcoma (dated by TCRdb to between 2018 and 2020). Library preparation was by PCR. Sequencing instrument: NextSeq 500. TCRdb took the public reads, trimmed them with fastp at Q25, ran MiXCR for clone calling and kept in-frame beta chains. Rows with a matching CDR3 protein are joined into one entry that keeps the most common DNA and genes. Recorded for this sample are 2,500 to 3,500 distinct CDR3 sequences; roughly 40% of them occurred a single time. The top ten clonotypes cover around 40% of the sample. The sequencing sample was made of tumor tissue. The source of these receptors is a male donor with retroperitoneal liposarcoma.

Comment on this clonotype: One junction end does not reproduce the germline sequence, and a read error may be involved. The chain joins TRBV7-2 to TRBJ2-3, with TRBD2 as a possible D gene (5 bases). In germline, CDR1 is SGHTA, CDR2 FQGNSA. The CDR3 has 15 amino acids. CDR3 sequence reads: CVSSPDYTSTDTQYF. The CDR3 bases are TGTGTCAGCAGCCCTGACTACACTAGCACAGATACGCAGTATTTT.

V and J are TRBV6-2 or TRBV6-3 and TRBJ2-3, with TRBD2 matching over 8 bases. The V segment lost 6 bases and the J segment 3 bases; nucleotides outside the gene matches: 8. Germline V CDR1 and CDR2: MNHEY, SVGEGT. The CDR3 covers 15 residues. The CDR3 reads CASSPRTSPTDTQYF. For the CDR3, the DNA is TGTGCCAGCAGCCCCCGGACTAGCCCTACAGATACGCAGTATTTT.

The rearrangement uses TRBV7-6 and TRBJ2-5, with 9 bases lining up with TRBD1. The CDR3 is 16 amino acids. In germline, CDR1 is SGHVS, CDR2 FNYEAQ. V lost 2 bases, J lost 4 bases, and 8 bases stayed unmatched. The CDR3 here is CASSLLWTGVRETQYF. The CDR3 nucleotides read TGTGCCAGCAGCTTATTGTGGACAGGGGTTCGAGAGACCCAGTACTTC. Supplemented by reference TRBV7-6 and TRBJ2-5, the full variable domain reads GAGVSQSPRYKVTKRGQDVALRCDPISGHVSLYWYRQALGQGPEFLTYFNYEAQQDKSGLPNDRFSAERPEGSISTLTIQRTEQRDSAMYRCASSLLWTGVRETQYFGPGTRLLVL.

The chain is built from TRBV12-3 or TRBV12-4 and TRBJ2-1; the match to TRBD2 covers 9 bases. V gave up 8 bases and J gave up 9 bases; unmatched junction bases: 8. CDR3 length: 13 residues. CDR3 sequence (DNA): TGTGCCAGCTCACCGGGACTAGCTTCTGAGCAGTTCTTC. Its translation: CASSPGLASEQFF.

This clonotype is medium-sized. DNA of the CDR3: TGTGCCAGCAGCTTTATGACAGGTTTTTCCCGGTGGAGGCCCGGCAATGAGCAGTTCTTC. It is translated as CASSFMTGFSRWRPGNEQFF. The chain links TRBV7-2 to TRBJ2-1; possible D gene TRBD1, 6 bases. Germline V CDR1 and CDR2: SGHTA, FQGNSA. V was cut by 3 bases and J by 6 bases, with 30 bases left in between. The CDR3 is 20 amino acids.

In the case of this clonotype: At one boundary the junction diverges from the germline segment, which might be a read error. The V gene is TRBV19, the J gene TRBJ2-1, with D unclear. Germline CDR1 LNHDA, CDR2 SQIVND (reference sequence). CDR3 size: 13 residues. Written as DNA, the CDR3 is TGTGCCGGTAGTCCTTCACTTGTCAGTGAGCAGTTCTTC. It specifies CAGSPSLVSEQFF.

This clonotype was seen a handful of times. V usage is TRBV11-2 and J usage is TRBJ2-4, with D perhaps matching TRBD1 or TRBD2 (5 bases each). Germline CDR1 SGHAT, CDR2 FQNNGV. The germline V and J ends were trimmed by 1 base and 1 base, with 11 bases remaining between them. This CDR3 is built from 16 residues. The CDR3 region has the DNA TGTGCCAGCAGCTTAGGTGGGACGATGGCCAAAAACATTCAGTACTTC. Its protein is CASSLGGTMAKNIQYF.

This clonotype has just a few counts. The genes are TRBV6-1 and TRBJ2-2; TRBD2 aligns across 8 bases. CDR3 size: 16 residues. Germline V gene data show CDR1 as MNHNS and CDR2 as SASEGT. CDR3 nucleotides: TGTGCAAGAAAGTCGGGTAGCGGGGTGTTTCGGGGGGAGCTGTTTTTT. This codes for CARKSGSGVFRGELFF.

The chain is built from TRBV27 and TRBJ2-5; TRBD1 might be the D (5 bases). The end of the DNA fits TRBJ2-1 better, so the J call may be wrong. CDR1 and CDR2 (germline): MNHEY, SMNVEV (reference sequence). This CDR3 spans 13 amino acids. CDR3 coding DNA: TGTGCCAGCAGCCACCGACAGCAAGAGACCCAGTTCTTC. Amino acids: CASSHRQQETQFF.

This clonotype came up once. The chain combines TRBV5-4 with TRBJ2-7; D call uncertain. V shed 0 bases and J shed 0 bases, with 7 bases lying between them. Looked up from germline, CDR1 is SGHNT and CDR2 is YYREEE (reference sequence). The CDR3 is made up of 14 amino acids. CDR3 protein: CASSLGGDSYEQYF. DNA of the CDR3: TGTGCCAGCAGCTTGGGTGGGGACTCCTACGAGCAGTACTTC.

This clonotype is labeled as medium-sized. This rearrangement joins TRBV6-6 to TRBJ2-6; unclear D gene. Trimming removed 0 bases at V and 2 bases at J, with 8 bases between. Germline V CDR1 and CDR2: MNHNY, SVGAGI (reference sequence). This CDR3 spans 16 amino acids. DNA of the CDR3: TGTGCCAGCAGTTACTCGGTTTGGACTGGGGCCAACGTCCTGACTTTC. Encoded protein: CASSYSVWTGANVLTF.

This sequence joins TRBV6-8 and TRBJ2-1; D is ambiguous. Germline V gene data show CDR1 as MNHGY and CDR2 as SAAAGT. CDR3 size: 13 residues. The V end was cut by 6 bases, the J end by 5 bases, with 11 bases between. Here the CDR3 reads CASSRQSDNEQFF. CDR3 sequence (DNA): TGTGCCAGCAGCAGGCAGAGCGACAATGAGCAGTTCTTC.

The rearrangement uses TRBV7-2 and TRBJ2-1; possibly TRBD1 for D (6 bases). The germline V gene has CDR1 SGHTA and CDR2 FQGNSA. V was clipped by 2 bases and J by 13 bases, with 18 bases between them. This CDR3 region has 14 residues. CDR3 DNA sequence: TGTGCCAGCAGCTTAACAGGGCCCCAAGAGACCCAGTTCTTC. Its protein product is CASSLTGPQETQFF.

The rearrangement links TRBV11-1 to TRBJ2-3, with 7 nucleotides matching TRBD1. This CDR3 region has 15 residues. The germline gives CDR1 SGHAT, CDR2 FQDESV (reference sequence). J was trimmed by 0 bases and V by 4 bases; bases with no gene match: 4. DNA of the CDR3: TGTGCCAGCAGCTACAGGGGCGATAGCACAGATACGCAGTATTTT. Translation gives CASSYRGDSTDTQYF.

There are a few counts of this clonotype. DNA for the CDR3: TGTGCCAGCAGCAAAACAGCGGCAGATACGCAGTATTTT. The encoded protein is CASSKTAADTQYF. The J gene is TRBJ2-3, the V gene TRBV7-2; possibly TRBD2 for D (5 bases). V lost 5 bases to trimming and J lost 4 bases, with 10 bases between them. The germline CDR1 and CDR2 sequences are SGHTA and FQGNSA. This CDR3 contains 13 residues. The full variable domain, rest sourced from reference TRBV7-2 and TRBJ2-3, is GAGVSQSPSNKVTEKGKDVELRCDPISGHTALYWYRQSLGQGLEFLIYFQGNSAPDKSGLPSDRFSAERTGGSVSTLTIQRTQQEDSAVYLCASSKTAADTQYFGPGTRLTVL.

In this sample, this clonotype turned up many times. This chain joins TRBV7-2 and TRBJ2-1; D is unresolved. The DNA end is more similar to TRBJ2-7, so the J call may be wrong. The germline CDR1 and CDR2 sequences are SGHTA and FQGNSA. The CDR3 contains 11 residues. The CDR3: CASSSYNEQYF. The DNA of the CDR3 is TGTGCCAGCAGCTCGTATAATGAGCAGTACTTC.

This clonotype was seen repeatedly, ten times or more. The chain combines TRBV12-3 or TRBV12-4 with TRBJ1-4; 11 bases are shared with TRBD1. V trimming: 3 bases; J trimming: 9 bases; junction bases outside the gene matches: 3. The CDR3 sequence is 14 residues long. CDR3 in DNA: TGTGCCAGCAGTTTTGGGACAGGGGGTAAAAAACTGTTTTTT. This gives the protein CASSFGTGGKKLFF.

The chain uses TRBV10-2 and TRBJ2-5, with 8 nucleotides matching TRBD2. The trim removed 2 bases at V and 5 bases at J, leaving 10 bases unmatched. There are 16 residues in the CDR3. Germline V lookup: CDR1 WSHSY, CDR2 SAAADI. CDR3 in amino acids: CASSERRTSLGETQYF. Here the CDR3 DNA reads TGCGCCAGCAGTGAGCGCAGGACTAGCTTGGGGGAGACCCAGTACTTC.

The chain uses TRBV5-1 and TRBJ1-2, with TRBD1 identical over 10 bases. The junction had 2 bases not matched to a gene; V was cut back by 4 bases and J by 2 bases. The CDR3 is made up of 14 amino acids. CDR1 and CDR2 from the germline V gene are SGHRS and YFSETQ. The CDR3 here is CASSEDRGNYGYTF. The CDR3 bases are TGCGCCAGCAGCGAGGACAGGGGGAACTATGGCTACACCTTC.

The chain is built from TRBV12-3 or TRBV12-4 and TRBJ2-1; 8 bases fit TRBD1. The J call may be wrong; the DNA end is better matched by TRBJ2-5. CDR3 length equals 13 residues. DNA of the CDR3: TGTGCCAGCATACCCGGACAGGGTGACACCCAGTACTTC. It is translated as CASIPGQGDTQYF.

The CDR3 DNA is TGTGCCAGCAGTTACACGGGAGACTACGAGCAGTACTTC. Encoded protein: CASSYTGDYEQYF. V gene TRBV6-5 combines with J gene TRBJ2-4; D possibly corresponds to TRBD2 (6 bases). The DNA end is more similar to TRBJ2-7, so the J call may be wrong. CDR1 and CDR2 from the germline V gene are MNHEY and SVGAGI. The CDR3 runs 13 residues.

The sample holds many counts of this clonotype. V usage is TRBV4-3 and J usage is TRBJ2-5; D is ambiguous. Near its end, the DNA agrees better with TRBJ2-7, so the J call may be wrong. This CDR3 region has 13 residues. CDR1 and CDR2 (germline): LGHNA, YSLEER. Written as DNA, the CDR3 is TGCGCCAGCAGCCCGCGAGATTGGGACGAGCAGTACTTC. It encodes CASSPRDWDEQYF.

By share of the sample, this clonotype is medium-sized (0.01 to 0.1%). The chain's CDR3 is CATKAGGGSMYEQYF. The CDR3 DNA is TGTGCCACCAAAGCGGGAGGGGGGTCTATGTACGAGCAGTACTTC. The V call is TRBV27, the J call TRBJ2-7, with 10 bases fitting TRBD2. The CDR3 runs 15 residues. Germline V gene lookup returns CDR1 MNHEY and CDR2 SMNVEV (reference sequence). V shed 10 bases, J shed 4 bases, and the junction held 13 bases outside the gene matches.

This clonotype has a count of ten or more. The CDR3 is CASSTRPYEQYF. The CDR3 DNA reads as TGTGCCAGTTCGACCCGACCCTACGAGCAGTACTTC. The chain employs TRBV6-1 and TRBJ2-7; D is undetermined. Trimming cost V 9 bases and J 2 bases, with 11 bases left between them. This CDR3 region has 12 residues. Per the germline V gene, CDR1 is MNHNS and CDR2 is SASEGT.

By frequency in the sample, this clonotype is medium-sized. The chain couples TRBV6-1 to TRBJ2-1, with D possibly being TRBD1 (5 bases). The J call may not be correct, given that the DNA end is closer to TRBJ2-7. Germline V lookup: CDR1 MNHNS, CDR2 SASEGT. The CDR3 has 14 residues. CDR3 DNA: TGTGCCAGCAGTGAAGCGCCTAGGACATACGAGCAGTACTTC. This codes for CASSEAPRTYEQYF.

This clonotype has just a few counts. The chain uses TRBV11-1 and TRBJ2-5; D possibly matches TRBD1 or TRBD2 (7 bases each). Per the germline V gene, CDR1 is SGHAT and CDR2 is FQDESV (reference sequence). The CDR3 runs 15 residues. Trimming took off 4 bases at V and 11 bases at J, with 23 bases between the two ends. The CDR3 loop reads CASSSDRASGTLQYF. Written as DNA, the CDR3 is TGTGCCAGCAGCTCCGACAGGGCTAGCGGAACTTTGCAGTACTTC.

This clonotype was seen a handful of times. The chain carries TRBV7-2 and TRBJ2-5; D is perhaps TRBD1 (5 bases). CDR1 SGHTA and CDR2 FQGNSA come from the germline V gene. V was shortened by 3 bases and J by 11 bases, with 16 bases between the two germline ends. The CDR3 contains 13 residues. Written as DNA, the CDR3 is TGTGCCAGCAGCTTGGACAACTACAATGAGCAGTACTTC. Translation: CASSLDNYNEQYF.

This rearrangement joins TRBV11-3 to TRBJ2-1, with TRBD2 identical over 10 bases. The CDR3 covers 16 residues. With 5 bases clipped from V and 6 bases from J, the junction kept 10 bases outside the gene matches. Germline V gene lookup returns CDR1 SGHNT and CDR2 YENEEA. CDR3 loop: CASSPVSGGAVNEQFF. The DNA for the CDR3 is TGTGCCAGCAGCCCCGTAAGCGGGGGGGCTGTCAATGAGCAGTTCTTC.

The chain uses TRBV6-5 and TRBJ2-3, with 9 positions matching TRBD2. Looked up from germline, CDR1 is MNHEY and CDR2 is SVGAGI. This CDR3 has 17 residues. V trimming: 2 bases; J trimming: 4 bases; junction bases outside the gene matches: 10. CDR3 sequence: CASSYGAAGGPADTQYF. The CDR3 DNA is TGTGCCAGCAGTTACGGGGCGGCGGGAGGGCCCGCAGATACGCAGTATTTT.